Sequencing of this TCR beta chain was carried out in a study of cytomegalovirus exposure and HLA in healthy donors. Primers included in the PCR were 60 Vbeta and 13 Jbeta primers. TCRdb's copy holds only in-frame clones and misses some; the assay was immunoSEQ multiplex PCR. The repertoire holds approximately 110,000 clones, with under 90% as singletons. As regards this clone: What it binds is unknown.

The V end was cut by 2 bases, the J end by 0 bases, with 17 bases between. Germline-derived CDR1 and CDR2 are MNHNS and SASEGT. This CDR3 comprises 18 residues. Whole-study findings and limits: Cytomegalovirus-associated status was assigned to some 180 TCR beta chains. Further analysis, carried out later, found HLA-associated TCR beta chains more clonally expanded than equally common other chains.

The origin of this receptor is a woman between 18 and 29 years old in good health and CMV-seronegative. The V and J genes are TRBV6-1 and TRBJ1-5; D perhaps matches TRBD1 (5 bases). The source material was PBMCs. The DNA for the CDR3 is TGTGCCAGCAGTGAACTCTTCGGGGGGGGGTATAGCAATCAGCCCCAGCATTTT. The encoded protein is CASSELFGGGYSNQPQHF.